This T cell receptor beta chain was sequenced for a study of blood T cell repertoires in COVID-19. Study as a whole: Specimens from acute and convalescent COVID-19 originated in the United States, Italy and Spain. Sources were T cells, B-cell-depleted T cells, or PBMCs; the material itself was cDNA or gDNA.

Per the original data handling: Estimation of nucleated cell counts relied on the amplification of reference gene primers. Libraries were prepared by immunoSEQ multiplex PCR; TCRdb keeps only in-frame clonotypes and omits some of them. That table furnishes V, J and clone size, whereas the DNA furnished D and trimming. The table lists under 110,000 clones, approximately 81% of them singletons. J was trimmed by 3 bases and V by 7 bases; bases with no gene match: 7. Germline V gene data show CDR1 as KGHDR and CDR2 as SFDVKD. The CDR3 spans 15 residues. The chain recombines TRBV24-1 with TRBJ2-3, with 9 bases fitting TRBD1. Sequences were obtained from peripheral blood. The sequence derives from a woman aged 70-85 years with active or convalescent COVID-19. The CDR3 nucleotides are TGTGCCACCAGGACAGGGGGTGGGTCGACAGATACGCAGTATTTT. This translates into CATRTGGGSTDTQYF.